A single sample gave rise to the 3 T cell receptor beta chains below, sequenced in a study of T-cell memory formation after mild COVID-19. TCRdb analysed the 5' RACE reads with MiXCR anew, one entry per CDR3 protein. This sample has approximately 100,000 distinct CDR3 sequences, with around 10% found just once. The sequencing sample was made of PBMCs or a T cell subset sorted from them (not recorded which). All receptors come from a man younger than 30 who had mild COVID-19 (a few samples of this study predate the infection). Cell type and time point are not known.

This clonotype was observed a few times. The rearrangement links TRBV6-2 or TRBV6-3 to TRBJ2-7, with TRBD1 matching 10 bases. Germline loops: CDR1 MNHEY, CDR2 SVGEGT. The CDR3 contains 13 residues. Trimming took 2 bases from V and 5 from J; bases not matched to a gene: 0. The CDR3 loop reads CASSYGTGDEQYF. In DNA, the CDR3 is TGTGCCAGCAGTTACGGGACAGGGGACGAGCAGTACTTC.

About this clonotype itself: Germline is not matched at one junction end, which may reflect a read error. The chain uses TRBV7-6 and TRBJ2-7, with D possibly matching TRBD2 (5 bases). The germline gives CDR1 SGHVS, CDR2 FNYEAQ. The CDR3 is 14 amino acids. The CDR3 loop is CASSFGSADYELYF. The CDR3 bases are TGTGCCAGCAGCTTCGGGTCGGCAGACTACGAGCTGTACTTC.

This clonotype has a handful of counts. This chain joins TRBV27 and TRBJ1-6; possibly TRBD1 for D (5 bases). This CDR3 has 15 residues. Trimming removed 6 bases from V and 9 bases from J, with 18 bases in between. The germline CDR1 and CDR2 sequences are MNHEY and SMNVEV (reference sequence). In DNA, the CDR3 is TGTGCCAGCAGGGCGAGACAGTCCCTTTCTTCACCCCTCCACTTT. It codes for CASRARQSLSSPLHF.